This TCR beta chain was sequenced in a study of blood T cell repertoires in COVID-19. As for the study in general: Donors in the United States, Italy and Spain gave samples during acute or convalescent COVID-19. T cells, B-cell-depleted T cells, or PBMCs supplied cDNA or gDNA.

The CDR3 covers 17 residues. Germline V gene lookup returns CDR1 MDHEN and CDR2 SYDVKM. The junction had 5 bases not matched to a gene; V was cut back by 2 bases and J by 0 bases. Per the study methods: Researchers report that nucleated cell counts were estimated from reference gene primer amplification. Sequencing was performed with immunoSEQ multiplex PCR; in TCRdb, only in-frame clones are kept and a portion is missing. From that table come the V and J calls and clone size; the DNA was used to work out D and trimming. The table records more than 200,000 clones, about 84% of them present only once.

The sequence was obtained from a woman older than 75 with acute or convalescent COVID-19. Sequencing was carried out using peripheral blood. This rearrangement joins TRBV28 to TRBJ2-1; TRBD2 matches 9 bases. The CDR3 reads CASSLEGSGSSYNEQFF. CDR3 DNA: TGTGCCAGCAGTTTAGAGGGTAGCGGGAGCTCCTACAATGAGCAGTTCTTC.